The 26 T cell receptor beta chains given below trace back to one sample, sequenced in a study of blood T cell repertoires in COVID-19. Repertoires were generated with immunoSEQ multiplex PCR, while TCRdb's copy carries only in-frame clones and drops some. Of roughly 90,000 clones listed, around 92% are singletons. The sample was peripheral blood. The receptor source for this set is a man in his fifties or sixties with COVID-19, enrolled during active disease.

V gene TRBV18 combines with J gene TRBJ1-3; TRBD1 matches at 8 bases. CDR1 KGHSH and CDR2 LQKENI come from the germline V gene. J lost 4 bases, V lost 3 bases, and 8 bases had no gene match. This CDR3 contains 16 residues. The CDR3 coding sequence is TGTGCCAGCTCACCTCGGACAGGGACGAAGGGAAACACCATATATTTT. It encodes CASSPRTGTKGNTIYF.

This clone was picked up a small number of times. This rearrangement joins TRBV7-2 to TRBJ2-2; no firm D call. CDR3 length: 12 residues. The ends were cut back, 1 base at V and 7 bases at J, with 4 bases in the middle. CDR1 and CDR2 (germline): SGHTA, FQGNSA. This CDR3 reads CASSLGLGELFF. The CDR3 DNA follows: TGTGCCAGCAGCTTAGGACTCGGGGAGCTGTTTTTT.

In DNA form, the CDR3 reads TGTGCCAGCAGCCGGTGGGGGGAGACAGATACGCAGTATTTT. Its translation is CASSRWGETDTQYF. The chain carries TRBV3-1 (or the pseudogene TRBV3-2) and TRBJ2-3; tentative D call: TRBD2 (6 bases). With 4 bases removed from V and 3 bases from J, the gap between germline ends came to 11 bases. CDR3 length: 14 residues. Germline lookup yields CDR1 LGHDT and CDR2 YNNKEL (reference sequence).

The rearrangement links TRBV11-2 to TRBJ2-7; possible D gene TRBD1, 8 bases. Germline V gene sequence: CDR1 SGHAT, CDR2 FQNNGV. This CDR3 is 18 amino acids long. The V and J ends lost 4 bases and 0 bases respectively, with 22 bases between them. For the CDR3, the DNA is TGTGCCAGCAGCTCTCGACGGCCAGGGGGCGGGAGCTCCTACGAGCAGTACTTC. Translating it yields CASSSRRPGGGSSYEQYF.

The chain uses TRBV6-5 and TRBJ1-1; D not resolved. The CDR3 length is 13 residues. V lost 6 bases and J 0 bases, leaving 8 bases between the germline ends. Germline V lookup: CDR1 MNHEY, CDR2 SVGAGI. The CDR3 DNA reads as TGTGCCAGCAGAAAGACACTGAACACTGAAGCTTTCTTT. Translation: CASRKTLNTEAFF.

The chain's CDR3 is CASSEAGGETYEQYF. The CDR3 coding sequence is TGTGCCAGCAGTGAAGCGGGAGGAGAAACCTACGAGCAGTACTTC. The rearrangement uses TRBV6-1 and TRBJ2-7; tentatively, D is TRBD2 (6 bases). Germline V gene lookup returns CDR1 MNHNS and CDR2 SASEGT. With 0 bases removed from V and 2 bases from J, the gap between germline ends came to 11 bases. CDR3 length: 15 residues.

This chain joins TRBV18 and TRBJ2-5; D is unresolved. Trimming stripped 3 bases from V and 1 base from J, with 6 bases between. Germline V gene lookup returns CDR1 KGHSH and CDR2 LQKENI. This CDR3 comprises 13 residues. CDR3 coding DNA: TGTGCCAGCTCACCGGCCCTCCAAGAGACCCAGTACTTC. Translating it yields CASSPALQETQYF.

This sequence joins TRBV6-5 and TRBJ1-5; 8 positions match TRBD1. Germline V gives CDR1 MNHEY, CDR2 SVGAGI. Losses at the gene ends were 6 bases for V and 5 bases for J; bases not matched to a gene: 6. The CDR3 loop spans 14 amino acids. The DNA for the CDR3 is TGTGCCAGCAGATCCAGGGGGCGTGATCAGCCCCAGCATTTT. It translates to CASRSRGRDQPQHF.

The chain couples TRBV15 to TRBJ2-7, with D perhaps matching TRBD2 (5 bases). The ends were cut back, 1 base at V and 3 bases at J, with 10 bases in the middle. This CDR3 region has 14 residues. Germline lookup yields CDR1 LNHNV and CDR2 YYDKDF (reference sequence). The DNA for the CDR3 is TGTGCCACCAGCAGAGCGGGGTTTAGCTACGAGCAGTACTTC. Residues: CATSRAGFSYEQYF. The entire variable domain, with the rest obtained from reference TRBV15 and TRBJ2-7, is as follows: DAMVIQNPRYQVTQFGKPVTLSCSQTLNHNVMYWYQQKSSQAPKLLFHYYDKDFNNEADTPDNFQSRRPNTSFCFLDIRSPGLGDTAMYLCATSRAGFSYEQYFGPGTRLTVT.

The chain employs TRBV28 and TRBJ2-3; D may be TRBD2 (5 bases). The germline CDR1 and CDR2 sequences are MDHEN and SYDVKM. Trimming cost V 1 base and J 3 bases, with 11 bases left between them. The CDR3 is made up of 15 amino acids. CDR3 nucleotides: TGTGCCAGCAGTTTATTGGAAAGGAGGACAGATACGCAGTATTTT. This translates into CASSLLERRTDTQYF.

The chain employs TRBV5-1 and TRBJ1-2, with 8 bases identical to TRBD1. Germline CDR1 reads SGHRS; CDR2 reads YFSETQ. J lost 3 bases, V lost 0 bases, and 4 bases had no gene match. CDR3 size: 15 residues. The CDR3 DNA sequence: TGCGCCAGCAGCTTGGCGCCAGGGGGCGACTATGGCTACACCTTC. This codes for CASSLAPGGDYGYTF.

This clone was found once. The CDR3 nucleotides are TGTGCCAGCAGCCAGAGCGGGGGGCTCTCCTACAATGAGCAGTTCTTC. The encoded protein is CASSQSGGLSYNEQFF. The chain uses TRBV4-2 and TRBJ2-1; TRBD2 agrees at 9 bases. CDR1 and CDR2 from the germline V gene are LGHNA and YNFKEQ. The CDR3 contains 16 residues. Unmatched junction bases numbered 3, after V lost 3 bases and J lost 0 bases.

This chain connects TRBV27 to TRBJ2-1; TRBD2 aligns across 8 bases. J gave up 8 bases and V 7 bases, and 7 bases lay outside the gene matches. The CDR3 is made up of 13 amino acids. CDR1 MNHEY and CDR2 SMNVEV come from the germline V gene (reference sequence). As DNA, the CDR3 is TGTGCCAGCACAGGGACTAGAGGTTATGAGCAGTTCTTC. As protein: CASTGTRGYEQFF.

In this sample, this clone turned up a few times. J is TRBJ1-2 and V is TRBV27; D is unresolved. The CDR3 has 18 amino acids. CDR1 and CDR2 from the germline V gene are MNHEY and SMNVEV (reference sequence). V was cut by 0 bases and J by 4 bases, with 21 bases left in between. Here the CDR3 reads CASSLSKDWAPSGYGYTF. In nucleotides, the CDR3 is TGTGCCAGCAGTTTATCCAAGGACTGGGCCCCATCGGGCTATGGCTACACCTTC.

The CDR3 nucleotides are TGTGCCAGCAGCTTAGTTTCGGGACACCTCAATCAGCCCCAGCATTTT. This translates into CASSLVSGHLNQPQHF. This rearrangement joins TRBV7-9 to TRBJ1-5, with D perhaps TRBD1 (6 bases). Trimming stripped 1 base from V and 3 bases from J, with 13 bases between. The CDR3 spans 16 residues. CDR1 and CDR2 (germline): SEHNR, FQNEAQ (reference sequence).

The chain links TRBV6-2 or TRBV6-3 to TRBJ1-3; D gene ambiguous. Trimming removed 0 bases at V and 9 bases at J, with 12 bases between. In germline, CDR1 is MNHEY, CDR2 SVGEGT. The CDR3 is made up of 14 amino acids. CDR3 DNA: TGTGCCAGCAGTTACTCAAGAGGTGCCAGCACCATATATTTT. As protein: CASSYSRGASTIYF.

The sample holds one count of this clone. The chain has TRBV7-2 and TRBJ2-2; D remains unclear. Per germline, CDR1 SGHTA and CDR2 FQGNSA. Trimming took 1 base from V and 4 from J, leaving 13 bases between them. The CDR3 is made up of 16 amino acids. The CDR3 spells CASSLVPRLSTGELFF. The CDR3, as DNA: TGTGCCAGCAGCTTAGTTCCCAGGCTCAGCACCGGGGAGCTGTTTTTT.

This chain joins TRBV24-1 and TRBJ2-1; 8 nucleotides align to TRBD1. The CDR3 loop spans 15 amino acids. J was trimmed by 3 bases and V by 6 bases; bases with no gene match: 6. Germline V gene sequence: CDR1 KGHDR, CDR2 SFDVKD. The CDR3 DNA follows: TGTGCCACCAGTAAGGGAGGACAGGGCTACAATGAGCAGTTCTTC. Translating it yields CATSKGGQGYNEQFF.

The CDR3 DNA sequence: TGTGCCAGCAGCCCACCGGGACAGGTCCTCAGAGGCTACACCTTC. It is translated as CASSPPGQVLRGYTF. This chain links TRBV3-1 (or the pseudogene TRBV3-2) with TRBJ1-2, with 8 bases aligning to TRBD1. The V gene end was trimmed by 4 bases and the J gene end by 8 bases; junction bases not matched to a gene: 12. This CDR3 is built from 15 residues. CDR1 and CDR2 from the germline V gene are LGHDT and YNNKEL (reference sequence).

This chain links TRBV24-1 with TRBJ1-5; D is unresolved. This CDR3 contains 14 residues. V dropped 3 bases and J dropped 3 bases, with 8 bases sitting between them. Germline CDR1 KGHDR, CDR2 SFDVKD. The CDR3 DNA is TGTGCCACCAGTGATGCACGGTACAATCAGCCCCAGCATTTT. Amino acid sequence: CATSDARYNQPQHF.

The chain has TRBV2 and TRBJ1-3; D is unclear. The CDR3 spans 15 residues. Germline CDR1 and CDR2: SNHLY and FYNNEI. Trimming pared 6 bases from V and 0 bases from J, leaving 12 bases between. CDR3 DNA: TGTGCCAGCAGCTACACCAGGTCCTCTGGAAACACCATATATTTT. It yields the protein CASSYTRSSGNTIYF.

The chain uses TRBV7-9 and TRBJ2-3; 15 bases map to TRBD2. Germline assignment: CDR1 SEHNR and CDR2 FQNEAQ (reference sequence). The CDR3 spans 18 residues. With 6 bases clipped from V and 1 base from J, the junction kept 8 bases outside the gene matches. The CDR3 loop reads CASSHGTSGGWGTDTQYF. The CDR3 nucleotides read TGTGCCAGCAGTCATGGGACTAGCGGGGGGTGGGGCACAGATACGCAGTATTTT. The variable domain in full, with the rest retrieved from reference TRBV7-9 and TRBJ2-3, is DTGVSQNPRHKITKRGQNVTFRCDPISEHNRLYWYRQTLGQGPEFLTYFQNEAQLEKSRLLSDRFSAERPKGSFSTLEIQRTEQGDSAMYLCASSHGTSGGWGTDTQYFGPGTRLTVL.

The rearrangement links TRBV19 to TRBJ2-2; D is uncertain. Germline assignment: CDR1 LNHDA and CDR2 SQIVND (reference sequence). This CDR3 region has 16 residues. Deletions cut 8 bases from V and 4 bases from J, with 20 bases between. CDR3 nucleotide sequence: TGTGCCAGTTCCGCTAGAATCCCGCGGTCCACCGGGGAGCTGTTTTTT. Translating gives CASSARIPRSTGELFF.

The CDR3, as DNA: TGCGCCAGCAGCTTGACCGGGGGAGAGACCCAGTACTTC. Encoded protein: CASSLTGGETQYF. This chain joins TRBV4-1 and TRBJ2-5; perhaps TRBD2 as D (6 bases). The CDR3 extends over 13 amino acids. Per germline, CDR1 MGHRA and CDR2 YSYEKL. Between the trimmed V and J ends, which lost 5 bases and 4 bases, there was a span of 11 bases.

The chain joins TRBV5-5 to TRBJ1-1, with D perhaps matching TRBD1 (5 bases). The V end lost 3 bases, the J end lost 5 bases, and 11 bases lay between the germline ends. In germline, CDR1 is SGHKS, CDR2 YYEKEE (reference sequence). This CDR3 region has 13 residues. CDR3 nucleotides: TGTGCCAGCAGCTATCTCGACAGTACTGAAGCTTTCTTT. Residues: CASSYLDSTEAFF.

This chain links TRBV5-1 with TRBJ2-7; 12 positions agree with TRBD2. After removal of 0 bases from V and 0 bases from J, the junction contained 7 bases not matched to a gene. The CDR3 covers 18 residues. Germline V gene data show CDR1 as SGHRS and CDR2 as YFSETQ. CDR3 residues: CASSLVLAGGSFSYEQYF. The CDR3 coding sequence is TGCGCCAGCAGCTTGGTACTAGCGGGGGGTTCCTTCTCCTACGAGCAGTACTTC.